The 24 T cell receptor beta chains listed next were all sequenced from one sample in a study of cytomegalovirus exposure and HLA in healthy donors. PCR primers comprised 60 Vbeta and 13 Jbeta primers. The table came from immunoSEQ multiplex PCR; TCRdb's copy has only in-frame clones and leaves some out. The sample table includes about 83,000 clones. Sequencing was performed on PBMCs. The origin of the receptors is a man between 18 and 29 years old in good health and CMV-seropositive.

The chain couples TRBV5-4 to TRBJ1-2; the D gene is possibly TRBD1 (5 bases). CDR3 length: 16 residues. Germline V gene lookup returns CDR1 SGHNT and CDR2 YYREEE (reference sequence). V gave up 6 bases and J gave up 2 bases, with 20 bases separating them. The CDR3 protein is CASISGGGTSNYGYTF. The CDR3 DNA follows: TGTGCCAGCATCTCGGGGGGAGGGACCTCCAACTATGGCTACACCTTC. Full variable domain (rest looked up from reference TRBV5-4 and TRBJ1-2): ETGVTQSPTHLIKTRGQQVTLRCSSQSGHNTVSWYQQALGQGPQFIFQYYREEENGRGNFPPRFSGLQFPNYSSELNVNALELDDSALYLCASISGGGTSNYGYTFGSGTRLTVV.

The rearrangement joins TRBV6-1 to TRBJ2-2, with 10 bases lining up with TRBD2. The CDR3 has 17 residues. Losses at the gene ends were 4 bases for V and 4 bases for J; bases not matched to a gene: 9. Germline V gene data show CDR1 as MNHNS and CDR2 as SASEGT. For the CDR3, the DNA is TGTGCCAGCAGTGCGTATAGCGGGGGGCCTGGCACCGGGGAGCTGTTTTTT. Translated: CASSAYSGGPGTGELFF.

The rearrangement joins TRBV11-2 to TRBJ2-7; possible D gene TRBD2, 6 bases. This CDR3 contains 14 residues. Germline V gene data show CDR1 as SGHAT and CDR2 as FQNNGV. V lost 1 base to trimming and J lost 6 bases, with 13 bases between them. CDR3 protein: CASSLALGGSEQYF. Written as DNA, the CDR3 is TGTGCCAGCAGCTTAGCTCTGGGGGGAAGCGAGCAGTACTTC.

The chain is built from TRBV30 and TRBJ1-5, with D perhaps TRBD1 (5 bases). V shed 0 bases and J shed 4 bases, with 10 bases lying between them. This CDR3 has 14 residues. Germline V gene lookup returns CDR1 GTSNPN and CDR2 SVGIG (reference sequence). The CDR3 region is CAWSVGGTNQPQHF. The CDR3 DNA is TGTGCCTGGAGTGTGGGCGGGACGAATCAGCCCCAGCATTTT.

This chain joins TRBV5-6 and TRBJ2-5; 7 bases are shared with TRBD2. Germline-derived CDR1 and CDR2 are SGHDT and YYEEEE. After removal of 0 bases from V and 0 bases from J, the junction contained 5 bases not matched to a gene. This CDR3 is 16 amino acids long. CDR3 in amino acids: CASSLAAGVYQETQYF. DNA of the CDR3: TGTGCCAGCAGCTTGGCGGCGGGAGTGTACCAAGAGACCCAGTACTTC.

The rearrangement joins TRBV7-6 to TRBJ2-7; TRBD1 aligns across 8 bases. The CDR3 has 16 amino acids. Germline-derived CDR1 and CDR2 are SGHVS and FNYEAQ. V gave up 0 bases and J gave up 3 bases; unmatched junction bases: 7. The CDR3 reads CASSLADRGDIYEQYF. Here the CDR3 DNA reads TGTGCCAGCAGCTTAGCAGACAGGGGCGACATCTACGAGCAGTACTTC.

This sequence joins TRBV19 and TRBJ2-1, with a weak D call TRBD1 (5 bases). This CDR3 is 15 amino acids long. V was pared by 4 bases and J by 6 bases, with 16 bases between. Germline V lookup: CDR1 LNHDA, CDR2 SQIVND (reference sequence). The CDR3 coding sequence is TGTGCCAGTAGTAATTGGGGCCTTCAGGTCAATGAGCAGTTCTTC. It specifies CASSNWGLQVNEQFF.

The chain recombines TRBV4-2 with TRBJ1-2, with 8 bases that match TRBD1. The trim removed 0 bases at V and 7 bases at J, leaving 10 bases unmatched. CDR1 and CDR2 (germline): LGHNA, YNFKEQ. The CDR3 has 16 residues. The chain's CDR3 is CASSQEITQGAFGYTF. The CDR3 DNA sequence: TGTGCCAGCAGCCAAGAAATTACCCAGGGGGCGTTTGGCTACACCTTC.

This chain joins TRBV7-2 and TRBJ2-7; no reliable D call. The CDR3 runs to 14 residues. CDR1 SGHTA and CDR2 FQGNSA come from the germline V gene. Deletions cut 1 base from V and 3 bases from J, with 10 bases between. CDR3 region: CASSLVVRSYEQYF. For the CDR3, the DNA is TGTGCCAGCAGCTTAGTCGTCAGAAGCTACGAGCAGTACTTC.

V and J are TRBV20-1 and TRBJ1-2; D might be TRBD1 (5 bases). CDR1 is DFQATT, CDR2 SNEGSKA, per germline (reference sequence). V was shortened by 3 bases and J by 8 bases, with 10 bases between the two germline ends. The CDR3 has 11 amino acids. The CDR3 region is CSARGTIGYTF. CDR3 nucleotides: TGCAGTGCTAGGGGGACTATCGGCTACACCTTC.

This rearrangement joins TRBV10-3 to TRBJ1-4; 8 bases align to TRBD1. There are 14 residues in the CDR3. Germline trimming cut 10 bases from V and 7 bases from J; bases unmatched to any gene: 11. Germline V gene sequence: CDR1 ENHRY, CDR2 SYGVKD. The CDR3 spells CATRPSGGGEKLFF. The CDR3 DNA reads TGTGCCACCCGTCCTTCAGGGGGCGGTGAAAAACTGTTTTTT.

The chain combines TRBV9 with TRBJ2-7; 11 bases agree with TRBD2. After removal of 5 bases from V and 0 bases from J, the junction contained 4 bases not matched to a gene. The CDR3 totals 15 residues. CDR1 is SGDLS, CDR2 YYNGEE, per germline. The CDR3 nucleotides read TGTGCCAGCAGTCTTAGCGGGGGGGCCTCCTACGAGCAGTACTTC. This encodes CASSLSGGASYEQYF.

This sequence joins TRBV12-5 and TRBJ2-3; D gene ambiguous. The length of the CDR3 is 12 residues. With 2 bases removed from V and 6 bases from J, the gap between germline ends came to 6 bases. Germline V gives CDR1 LGHNT, CDR2 FRNRAP. The CDR3 here is CASGLSPDTQYF. The CDR3 coding sequence is TGTGCTAGTGGTTTGTCTCCCGATACGCAGTATTTT.

The chain combines TRBV6-1 with TRBJ2-2, with 10 bases identical to TRBD1. V lost 6 bases to trimming and J lost 6 bases; unmatched junction nucleotides: 7. Germline CDR1 is MNHNS and CDR2 is SASEGT. The CDR3 extends over 15 amino acids. The CDR3 here is CASRTGTGEAGELFF. The CDR3 DNA sequence: TGTGCCAGCAGGACCGGGACAGGGGAAGCCGGGGAGCTGTTTTTT.

The V and J genes are TRBV29-1 and TRBJ2-7; D remains unclear. Germline-derived CDR1 and CDR2 are SQVTM and ANQGSEA. The CDR3 length is 14 residues. V was trimmed by 2 bases and J by 1 base, leaving 12 bases between them. The chain's CDR3 is CSVETRGESYEQYF. The DNA of the CDR3 is TGCAGCGTTGAAACCCGCGGTGAATCCTACGAGCAGTACTTC.

This sequence joins TRBV28 and TRBJ2-5; 11 bases align to TRBD2. Looked up from germline, CDR1 is MDHEN and CDR2 is SYDVKM. The CDR3 length is 14 residues. After removal of 7 bases from V and 4 bases from J, the junction contained 5 bases not matched to a gene. The CDR3 loop reads CASTLAGGLETQYF. CDR3 in DNA: TGTGCCAGCACCTTAGCGGGAGGGCTAGAGACCCAGTACTTC.

The chain combines TRBV5-1 with TRBJ2-7; 10 positions match TRBD1. The germline gives CDR1 SGHRS, CDR2 YFSETQ. The CDR3 is 16 residues long. Trimming cost V 0 bases and J 5 bases; bases outside gene matches: 8. CDR3 region: CASSLVYRDRGDEQYF. Here the CDR3 DNA reads TGCGCCAGCAGCTTGGTCTATCGGGACAGGGGAGACGAGCAGTACTTC.

V and J are TRBV19 and TRBJ2-1, with D uncertain. Germline CDR1 LNHDA, CDR2 SQIVND (reference sequence). There are 11 residues in the CDR3. V lost 4 bases and J 9 bases, leaving 7 bases between the germline ends. The CDR3 protein is CASSKLLEQFF. The CDR3 DNA follows: TGTGCCAGTAGTAAACTACTTGAGCAGTTCTTC.

The chain combines TRBV10-3 with TRBJ2-5; D not resolved. This CDR3 contains 13 residues. V lost 2 bases to trimming and J lost 2 bases, with 6 bases between them. Germline V gene data show CDR1 as ENHRY and CDR2 as SYGVKD. The CDR3 sequence: CAISEDLQETQYF. The CDR3 DNA sequence: TGTGCCATCAGTGAGGACTTACAAGAGACCCAGTACTTC.

The chain is built from TRBV2 and TRBJ1-1; 10 bases match TRBD1. The CDR3 totals 17 residues. Germline CDR1 SNHLY, CDR2 FYNNEI. With V trimmed by 7 bases and J by 2 bases, 13 bases remained unmatched. CDR3 region: CASTKGTGVFSNTEAFF. CDR3 coding DNA: TGTGCCAGCACCAAAGGGACAGGGGTATTTTCTAACACTGAAGCTTTCTTT.

The rearrangement uses TRBV4-1 and TRBJ2-7, with TRBD2 as a possible D gene (5 bases). The germline CDR1 and CDR2 sequences are MGHRA and YSYEKL. Trimming took 4 bases from V and 3 from J, leaving 10 bases between them. This CDR3 has 13 amino acids. Written as DNA, the CDR3 is TGCGCCAGCAGCCTTAATGAGGGCTACGAGCAGTACTTC. This translates into CASSLNEGYEQYF.

The V and J genes are TRBV6-6 and TRBJ1-4; TRBD1 might be the D (5 bases). This CDR3 has 14 amino acids. CDR1 and CDR2 from the germline V gene are MNHNY and SVGAGI (reference sequence). V lost 1 base and J 14 bases, leaving 17 bases between the germline ends. DNA for the CDR3: TGTGCCAGCAGTTACTTATTTCAGGGAAGAGAGCTGTTTTTT. Encoded protein: CASSYLFQGRELFF.

The rearrangement links TRBV30 to TRBJ2-3, with TRBD1 matching 9 bases. This CDR3 has 15 amino acids. J was trimmed by 2 bases and V by 3 bases; bases with no gene match: 6. Germline V gene sequence: CDR1 GTSNPN, CDR2 SVGIG (reference sequence). The CDR3 DNA reads as TGTGCCTGGAGAACGACAGGGGGGGTCACAGATACGCAGTATTTT. It yields the protein CAWRTTGGVTDTQYF.

The chain carries TRBV18 and TRBJ2-3; 7 bases are a match to TRBD2. This CDR3 contains 15 residues. J was trimmed by 0 bases and V by 2 bases; bases with no gene match: 2. CDR1 and CDR2 (germline): KGHSH, LQKENI. CDR3 DNA: TGTGCCAGCTCACCAGAGCGGGGAAGCACAGATACGCAGTATTTT. Amino acids: CASSPERGSTDTQYF.